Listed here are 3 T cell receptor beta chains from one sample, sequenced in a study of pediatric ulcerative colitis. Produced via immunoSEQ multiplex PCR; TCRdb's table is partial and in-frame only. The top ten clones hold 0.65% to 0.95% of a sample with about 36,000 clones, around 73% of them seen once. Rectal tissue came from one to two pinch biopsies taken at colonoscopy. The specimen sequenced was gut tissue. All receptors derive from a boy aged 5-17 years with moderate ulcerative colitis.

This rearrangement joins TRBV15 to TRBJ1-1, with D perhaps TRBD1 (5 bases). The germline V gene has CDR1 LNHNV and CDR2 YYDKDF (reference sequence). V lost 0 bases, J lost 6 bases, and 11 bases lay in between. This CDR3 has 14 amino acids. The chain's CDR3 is CATSREGVRAEAFF. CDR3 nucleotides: TGTGCCACCAGCAGAGAAGGGGTTAGGGCTGAAGCTTTCTTT.

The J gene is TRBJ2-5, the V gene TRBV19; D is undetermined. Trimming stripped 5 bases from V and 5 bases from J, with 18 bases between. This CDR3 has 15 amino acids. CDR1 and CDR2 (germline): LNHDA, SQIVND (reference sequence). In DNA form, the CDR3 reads TGTGCCAGTAGTGTCTTTGGTAGGGTAGCCGAGACCCAGTACTTC. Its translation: CASSVFGRVAETQYF.

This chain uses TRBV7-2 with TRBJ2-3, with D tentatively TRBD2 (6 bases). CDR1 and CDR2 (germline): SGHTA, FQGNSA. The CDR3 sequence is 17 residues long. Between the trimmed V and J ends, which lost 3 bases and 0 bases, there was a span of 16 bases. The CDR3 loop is CASSFRGIKASTDTQYF. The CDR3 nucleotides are TGTGCCAGCAGCTTTCGGGGGATAAAAGCTAGCACAGATACGCAGTATTTT.